This TCR beta chain derives from a study of human T cells and chemical hapten exposure. The wider study: Patients had diphenylcyclopropenone applied to the scalp weekly throughout the approximately 22-week study. Mostly female, the patients presented with alopecia areata, totalis or universalis. The study, taken as a whole, reports: Unchanged with DPC sensitization were TCRs above 1 in 1000 frequency.

Time point described: pre-sensitization, week 0. Described treatment: therapeutic diphenylcyclopropenone sensitization with weekly scalp DPC. This clonotype has just a few counts. As yet, its antigen is unknown. The V gene's germline CDR1 is LGHNA and CDR2 YNFKEQ. This CDR3 has 14 amino acids. V was trimmed by 3 bases and J by 2 bases, leaving 10 bases between them. Unique molecular identifiers were attached to individual cDNA molecules during library preparation. From the RACE reads, TCRdb called clonotypes with MiXCR, one entry per CDR3 protein. The repertoire holds more than 300,000 distinct CDR3 sequences, with 4.5% to 7% as singletons.

This clonotype was sampled from a woman under 30 with alopecia areata. Some clones in this sample may be carry-over from other donors' samples. The sequencing used whole blood, collected in connection with sensitization to the hapten diphenylcyclopropenone (DPC). The J gene is TRBJ1-2, the V gene TRBV4-2, with D unclear. DNA of the CDR3: TGTGCCAGCAGCCAGAGGAACAGCAACTATGGCTACACCTTC. It yields the protein CASSQRNSNYGYTF.